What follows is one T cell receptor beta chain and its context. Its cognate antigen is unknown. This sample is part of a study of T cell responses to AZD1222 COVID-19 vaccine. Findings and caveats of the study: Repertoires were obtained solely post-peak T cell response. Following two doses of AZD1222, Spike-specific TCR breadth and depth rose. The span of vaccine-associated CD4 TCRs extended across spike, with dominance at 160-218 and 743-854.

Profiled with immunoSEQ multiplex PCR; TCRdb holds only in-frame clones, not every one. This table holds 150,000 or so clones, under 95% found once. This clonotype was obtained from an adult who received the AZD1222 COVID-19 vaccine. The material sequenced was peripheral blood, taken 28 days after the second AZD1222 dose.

This CDR3 is CASSLPGGVRETQYF. CDR3 in DNA: TGTGCCAGTAGCCTCCCGGGTGGGGTTAGAGAGACCCAGTACTTC. The J gene is TRBJ2-5, the V gene TRBV19; D not certain. Germline lookup yields CDR1 LNHDA and CDR2 SQIVND (reference sequence). The CDR3 is made up of 15 amino acids. Trimming left V 6 bases short and J 4 bases short, with 18 bases between. The full variable domain, its missing parts supplied by reference TRBV19 and TRBJ2-5, is DGGITQSPKYLFRKEGQNVTLSCEQNLNHDAMYWYRQDPGQGLRLIYYSQIVNDFQKGDIAEGYSVSREKKESFPLTVTSAQKNPTAFYLCASSLPGGVRETQYFGPGTRLLVL.